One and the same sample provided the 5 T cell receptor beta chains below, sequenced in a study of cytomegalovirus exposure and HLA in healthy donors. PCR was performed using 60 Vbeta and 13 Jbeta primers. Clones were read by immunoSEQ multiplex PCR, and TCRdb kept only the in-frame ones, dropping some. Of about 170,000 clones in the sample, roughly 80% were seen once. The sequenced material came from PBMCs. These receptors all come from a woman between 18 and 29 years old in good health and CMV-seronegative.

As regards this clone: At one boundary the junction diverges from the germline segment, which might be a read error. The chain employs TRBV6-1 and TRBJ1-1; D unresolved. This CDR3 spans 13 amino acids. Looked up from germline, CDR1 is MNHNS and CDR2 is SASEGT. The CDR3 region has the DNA TGTGCCAGCATTGAAGGGCCAAACACTGAAGCTTTCTTT. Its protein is CASIEGPNTEAFF.

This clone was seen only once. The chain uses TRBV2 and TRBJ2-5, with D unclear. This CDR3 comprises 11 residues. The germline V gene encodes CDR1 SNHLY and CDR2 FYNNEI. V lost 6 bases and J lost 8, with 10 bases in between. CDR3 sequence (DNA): TGTGCCAGCAGGGGCAAGAGCACCCAGTACTTC. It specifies CASRGKSTQYF. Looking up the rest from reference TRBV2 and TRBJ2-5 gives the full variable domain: EPEVTQTPSHQVTQMGQEVILRCVPISNHLYFYWYRQILGQKVEFLVSFYNNEISEKSEIFDDQFSVERPDGSNFTLKIRSTKLEDSAMYFCASRGKSTQYFGPGTRLLVL.

CDR3 region: CASSPTSGRAWNEQFF. The CDR3 bases are TGCGCCAGCAGCCCGACTAGCGGGAGGGCCTGGAATGAGCAGTTCTTC. The chain carries TRBV5-1 and TRBJ2-1; 14 bases line up with TRBD2. The ends lost 4 bases at V and 7 bases at J; junction bases unmatched: 7. In germline, CDR1 is SGHRS, CDR2 YFSETQ. The length of the CDR3 is 16 residues.

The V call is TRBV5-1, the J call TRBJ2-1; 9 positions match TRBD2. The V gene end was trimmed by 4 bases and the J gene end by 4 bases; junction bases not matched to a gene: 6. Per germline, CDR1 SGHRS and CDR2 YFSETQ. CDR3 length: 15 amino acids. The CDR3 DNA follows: TGCGCCAGCAGCCCTAATCTAGCGGGATACAATGAGCAGTTCTTC. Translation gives CASSPNLAGYNEQFF.

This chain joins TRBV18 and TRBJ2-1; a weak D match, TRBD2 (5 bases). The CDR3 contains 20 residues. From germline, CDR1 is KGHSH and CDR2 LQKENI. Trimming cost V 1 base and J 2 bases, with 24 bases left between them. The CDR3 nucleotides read TGTGCCAGCTCACCACAGAGGGAGTTTGTCCCACCAGTCCCCTACAATGAGCAGTTCTTC. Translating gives CASSPQREFVPPVPYNEQFF.